This T cell receptor beta chain originates from a study of CD8 T cells in Susac syndrome. Reverse transcription of about 0.5 to 1 ug RNA was carried out with random hexamers. Coverage of TCR beta CDR3 amplification by immunoSEQ multiplex PCR extended to 54 Vbeta and 13 Jbeta. TCRdb re-derived calls from the immunoSEQ multiplex PCR reads in MiXCR, one entry per CDR3 protein. The sample holds about 190,000 distinct CDR3 sequences, 80% to 95% seen once. Controls were age- and sex-matched healthy donors. TEMRA cells were enriched by FACS, while CD8+ and CD4+ T cells were obtained through a negative isolation that was performed magnetically. Germline V gene lookup returns CDR1 SGHVS and CDR2 FQNEAQ. The V end lost 5 bases, the J end lost 10 bases, and 21 bases lay between the germline ends. The CDR3 runs to 15 residues.

Sequencing was done on a sample of CD4+ T cells from PBMCs. The TCR sequence derives from a human donor in good health. V gene TRBV7-8 combines with J gene TRBJ2-1; either TRBD1 or TRBD2 may supply D (5 bases each). The CDR3 DNA reads as TGTGCCAGCAGCCCCGGGGCAGGGATTTTTAGGGAGCAGTTCTTC. Translated, it gives CASSPGAGIFREQFF.